A selection of T cell receptor beta chains follows, all from one sample in a study of T cells expressing NK-cell markers. Reprocessing the 5' RACE reads, TCRdb reports a single entry for every CDR3 protein and omits DNA. This table holds about 450,000 distinct CDR3 sequences. The specimen was blood T cells: a sorted CD56 or NKG2C T cell subset, CD4+ or CD8+ T cells, or bulk PBMC T cells (not recorded which). These receptors came from a woman between 18 and 70 years old in good health. Both conserved end residues are part of each CDR3.

15,TRBV7-2,TRBJ1-2,CASSLVLQAALGLTF
12,TRBV29-1,TRBJ1-2,CSAYGGSYGYTF
16,TRBV20-1,TRBJ2-1,CSARVSSGRGYNEQFF
15,TRBV5-1,TRBJ2-7,CASSGGLAAFAEQYF
13,TRBV6-1,TRBJ2-7,CASWTGPTYEQYF
14,TRBV5-1,TRBJ2-1,CASSLLAEYNEQFF
14,TRBV25-1,TRBJ2-1,CASRGGGLAHEQFF
12,TRBV24-1,TRBJ2-1,CATSSTSNEQFF
14,TRBV4-3,TRBJ2-5,CASSQGWGGETQYF
15,TRBV15,TRBJ1-4,CATSTETGVNEKLFF
16,TRBV20-1,TRBJ2-7,CSASVPQGIRTYEQYF
17,TRBV5-6,TRBJ2-4,CASSWARGGVAKNIQYF
13,TRBV20-1,TRBJ2-3,CSARHRFTDTQYF
15,TRBV29-1,TRBJ1-2,CSVGGQGRADYGYTF
12,TRBV20-1,TRBJ1-5,CSARGPGQPQHF
15,TRBV7-9,TRBJ1-4,CASSPQNRPGEKLFF
14,TRBV9,TRBJ1-6,CASRGAGANSPLHF
16,TRBV25-1,TRBJ2-5,CASSGLAGYPWSSQYF
16,TRBV4-1,TRBJ2-3,CASSQADRASADTQYF
16,TRBV14,TRBJ2-1,CASSFPGVIPYNEQFF
14,TRBV20-1,TRBJ1-2,CSAQTGRSRYGYTF
14,TRBV7-9,TRBJ2-5,CASSFRPAQETQYF
15,TRBV6-4,TRBJ1-5,CASSAEGYSNQPQHF